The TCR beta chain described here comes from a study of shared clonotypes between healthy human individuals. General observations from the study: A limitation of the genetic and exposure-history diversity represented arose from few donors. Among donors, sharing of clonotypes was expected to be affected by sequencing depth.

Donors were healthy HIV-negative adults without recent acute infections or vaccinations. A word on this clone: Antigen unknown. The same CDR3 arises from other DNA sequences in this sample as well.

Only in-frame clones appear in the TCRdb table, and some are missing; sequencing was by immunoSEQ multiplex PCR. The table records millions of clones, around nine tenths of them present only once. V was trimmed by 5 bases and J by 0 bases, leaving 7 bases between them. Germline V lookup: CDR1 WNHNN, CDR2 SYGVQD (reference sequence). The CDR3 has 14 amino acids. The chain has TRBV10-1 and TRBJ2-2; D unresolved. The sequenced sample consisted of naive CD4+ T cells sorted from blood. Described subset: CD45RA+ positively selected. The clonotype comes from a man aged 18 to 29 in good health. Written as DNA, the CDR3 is TGCGCCAGCAGTAGACAATCGAACACCGGGGAGCTGTTTTTT. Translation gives CASSRQSNTGELFF.